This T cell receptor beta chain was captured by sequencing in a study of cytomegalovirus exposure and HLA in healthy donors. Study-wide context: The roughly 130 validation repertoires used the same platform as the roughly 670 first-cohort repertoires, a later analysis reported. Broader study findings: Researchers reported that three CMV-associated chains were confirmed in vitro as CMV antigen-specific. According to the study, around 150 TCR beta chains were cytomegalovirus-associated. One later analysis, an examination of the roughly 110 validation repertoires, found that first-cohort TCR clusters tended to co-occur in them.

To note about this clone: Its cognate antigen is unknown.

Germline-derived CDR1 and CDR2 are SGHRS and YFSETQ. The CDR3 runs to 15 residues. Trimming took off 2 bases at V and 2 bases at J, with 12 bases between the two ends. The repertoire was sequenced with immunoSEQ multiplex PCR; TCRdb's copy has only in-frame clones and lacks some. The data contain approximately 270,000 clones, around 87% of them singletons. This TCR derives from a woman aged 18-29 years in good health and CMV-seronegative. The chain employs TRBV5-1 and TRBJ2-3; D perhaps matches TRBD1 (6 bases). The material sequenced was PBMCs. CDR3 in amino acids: CASSFQGSFTDTQYF. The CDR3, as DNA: TGCGCCAGCAGCTTTCAGGGGTCGTTCACAGATACGCAGTATTTT.